This entry lists 5 T cell receptor beta chains sequenced from one sample in a study of human versus mouse CDR3 diversity and MHC coevolution (dated by TCRdb to about 2017). Library preparation employed the immunoSEQ multiplex PCR assay. TCRdb mirrors the immuneACCESS table, restricted to in-frame sequences. Some clones are absent from its copies; in checked studies, under half trace to an unresolved V gene, and the reason for the others is unknown. The sample yields tens of thousands of clones; approximately 92% were counted once. The ten largest make up around 1.3% of the sample. Specimen: naive CD4+ T cells from blood. In the paper's terms, the cell subset or site label means: CD45RO-negative CD62L-positive naive CD4 T cells. The receptors originated from a person aged 25 to 75 in good health.

This rearrangement joins TRBV6-5 to TRBJ2-5; TRBD2 is a possible D gene (6 bases). The J call may be in error: the DNA end matches TRBJ2-7 better. The CDR3 is 14 residues long. In germline, CDR1 is MNHEY, CDR2 SVGAGI. The CDR3: CASTTPGDAYEQYF. The CDR3 nucleotides read TGTGCCAGCACCACCCCGGGGGATGCGTACGAGCAGTACTTC.

This clone was counted once. The gene calls are TRBV30 and TRBJ1-2; D gene uncertain. V was cut by 2 bases and J by 8 bases, with 15 bases left in between. Germline CDR1 and CDR2: GTSNPN and SVGIG (reference sequence). This CDR3 region has 13 residues. In DNA, the CDR3 is TGTGCCTGGAGTTTCTTTGGACTTTCAGGCTACACCTTC. It codes for CAWSFFGLSGYTF.

This clone has only one observation. The chain links TRBV7-2 to TRBJ2-1, with 9 bases identical to TRBD2. Germline V gene lookup returns CDR1 SGHTA and CDR2 FQGNSA. The J segment lost 7 bases and the V segment lost 2 bases, leaving 12 bases of the junction unmatched. The CDR3 length is 17 residues. The DNA for the CDR3 is TGTGCCAGCAGCTTACTCGCTAGCGGGGCCTTGGGGAATGAGCAGTTCTTC. Translating it yields CASSLLASGALGNEQFF.

This chain joins TRBV6-5 and TRBJ2-7; 10 bases match TRBD1. V was clipped by 5 bases and J by 3 bases; unmatched bases: 7. CDR3 length: 15 residues. Per the germline V gene, CDR1 is MNHEY and CDR2 is SVGAGI. The CDR3 protein is CASSPGTGARYEQYF. The CDR3 DNA reads TGTGCCAGCAGTCCCGGGACAGGGGCACGCTACGAGCAGTACTTC.

The chain couples TRBV5-1 to TRBJ1-1; possibly TRBD1 for D (6 bases). CDR1 and CDR2 (germline): SGHRS, YFSETQ. Trimming removed 4 bases from V and 6 bases from J, with 16 bases in between. There are 14 residues in the CDR3. The CDR3 region is CASSRETGKAEAFF. CDR3 nucleotide sequence: TGCGCCAGCAGCCGGGAAACAGGGAAGGCTGAAGCTTTCTTT.